A selection of T cell receptor beta chains follows, all from one sample in a study of T cells after yellow fever vaccination. One entry per CDR3 protein results from TCRdb running MiXCR on the 5' RACE reads. The sample includes a few hundred thousand distinct CDR3 sequences, around 7% seen only once; the top ten take about 18%. Sample: PBMCs, taken roughly 47 days after the first yellow fever vaccination. The receptors were gathered from a man younger than 30 who received the YFV17D yellow fever vaccine. Both conserved end residues are part of each CDR3. A D gene is named only where the DNA matches it firmly. Size is stated for part of the rows, as once, few or many counts, or as a class when the clone is expanded.

CSVIGTGGFPYEQYF TGCAGCGTGATCGGGACAGGGGGATTCCCTTACGAGCAGTACTTC TRBD1 TRBJ2-7 TRBV29-1 few
CSAPLSLYGYTF TGCAGTGCCCCCTTGAGCTTATATGGCTACACCTTC NA TRBJ1-2 TRBV20-1 many
CASSAQGLAGSTYNEQFF TGTGCCAGCAGCGCTCAAGGACTAGCGGGTTCCACCTACAATGAGCAGTTCTTC TRBD2 TRBJ2-1 TRBV9 few
CASSLAPGASTDTQYF TGCGCCAGCAGCTTGGCTCCGGGGGCGAGCACAGATACGCAGTATTTT NA TRBJ2-3 TRBV5-1 few
CASSYRGVDEKLFF TGCGCCAGCAGCTACAGGGGGGTAGATGAAAAACTGTTTTTT TRBD1 TRBJ1-4 TRBV4-1 NA
CASSLEGQGVETQYF TGCGCCAGCAGCTTGGAGGGACAGGGAGTGGAGACCCAGTACTTC TRBD1 TRBJ2-5 TRBV5-1 NA
CASRQANTGELFF TGTGCCAGCAGACAGGCTAACACCGGGGAGCTGTTTTTT NA TRBJ2-2 TRBV6-1 few
CASSGGRETQYF TGTGCCAGCTCGGGGGGCCGGGAGACCCAGTACTTC NA TRBJ2-5 TRBV7-2 few
CASSPIGENTEAFF TGTGCCAGCTCACCGATTGGAGAGAACACTGAAGCTTTCTTT NA TRBJ1-1 TRBV18 NA
CASSPDRGGQKTQYF TGTGCCAGCAGTCCGGACAGGGGGGGGCAGAAGACCCAGTACTTC TRBD1 TRBJ2-5 TRBV7-2 many
CASSPIVRDTQYF TGCGCCAGCAGCCCTATAGTACGGGATACGCAGTATTTT NA TRBJ2-3 TRBV5-1 once
CSARGIPLGGHANTGELFF TGCAGTGCTAGAGGTATCCCGCTTGGGGGCCACGCGAACACCGGGGAGCTGTTTTTT NA TRBJ2-2 TRBV20-1 many
CASSLGPLGGGNEQFF TGCGCCAGCAGCTTGGGGCCCCTCGGCGGGGGCAATGAGCAGTTCTTC TRBD2 TRBJ2-1 TRBV5-1 NA
CASSRQTGTGVRGYTF TGTGCCAGCTCAAGGCAAACCGGGACAGGGGTGCGTGGCTACACCTTC TRBD1 TRBJ1-2 TRBV6-1 few
CASSPPAADLYNEQFF TGTGCCAGCAGCCCGCCTGCAGCGGACCTCTACAATGAGCAGTTCTTC NA TRBJ2-1 TRBV7-8 few
CASSETRGRTEAFF TGCGCCAGCAGCGAAACTCGAGGGAGGACTGAAGCTTTCTTT NA TRBJ1-1 TRBV5-1 many
CASSLDPRPAFF TGTGCCAGCAGCTTGGACCCGCGGCCCGCTTTCTTT NA TRBJ1-1 TRBV11-2 few
CASSPHSTGTSGVVGETQYF TGCGCCAGCAGCCCTCATTCGACCGGGACTAGCGGGGTGGTAGGAGAGACCCAGTACTTC TRBD2 TRBJ2-5 TRBV4-1 few
CASSHRDWAHSGELFF TGCGCCAGCAGCCACCGGGACTGGGCCCATTCCGGGGAGCTGTTTTTT NA TRBJ2-2 TRBV5-1 few
CASSPNGLDTDTQYF TGTGCCAGCAGCCCTAACGGACTAGATACAGATACGCAGTATTTT TRBD2 TRBJ2-3 TRBV4-2 few
CASSLMQGWNEQFF TGTGCCAGCAGCTTGATGCAGGGGTGGAATGAGCAGTTCTTC NA TRBJ2-1 TRBV7-8 NA
CASSFNPSIRPDNEQFF TGTGCCAGCAGTTTTAATCCATCCATACGACCCGACAATGAGCAGTTCTTC NA TRBJ2-1 TRBV12-3/TRBV12-4 few
CASSLVARGSDTQYF TGCGCCAGCAGCTTGGTAGCCAGGGGGTCAGATACGCAGTATTTT TRBD1 TRBJ2-3 TRBV5-1 many
CASSTKAQINKQFF TGTGCCAGCAGCACTAAGGCGCAGATCAATAAGCAGTTCTTC NA TRBJ2-1 TRBV21-1 few
CASSWRQGPRQYF TGCGCCAGCAGCTGGAGACAGGGCCCACGGCAGTACTTC TRBD1 TRBJ2-7 TRBV5-1 few
CASSRANEQFF TGTGCCAGCAGCCGAGCCAATGAGCAGTTCTTC NA TRBJ2-1 TRBV3-1 few
CASSYGRNPTYEQYF TGTGCCAGCAGTTACGGCAGGAATCCTACCTACGAGCAGTACTTC NA TRBJ2-7 TRBV6-5 few
CASSSDRVNYGYTF TGTGCCAGCAGCTCCGACAGGGTCAACTATGGCTACACCTTC TRBD1 TRBJ1-2 TRBV7-9 NA